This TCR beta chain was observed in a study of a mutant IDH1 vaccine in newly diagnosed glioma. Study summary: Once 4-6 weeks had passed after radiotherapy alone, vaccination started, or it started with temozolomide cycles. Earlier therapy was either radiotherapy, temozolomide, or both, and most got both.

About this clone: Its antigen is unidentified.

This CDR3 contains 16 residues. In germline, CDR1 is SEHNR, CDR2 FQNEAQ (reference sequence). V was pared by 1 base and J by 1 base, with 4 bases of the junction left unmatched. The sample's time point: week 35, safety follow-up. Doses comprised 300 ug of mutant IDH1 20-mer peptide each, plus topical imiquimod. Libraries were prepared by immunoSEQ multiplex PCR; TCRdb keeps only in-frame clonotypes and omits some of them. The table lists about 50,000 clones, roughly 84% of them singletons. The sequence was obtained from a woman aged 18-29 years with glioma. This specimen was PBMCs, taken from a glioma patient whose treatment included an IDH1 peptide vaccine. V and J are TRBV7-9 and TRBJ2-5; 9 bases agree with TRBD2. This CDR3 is CASSLELAGVQETQYF. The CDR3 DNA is TGTGCCAGCAGCTTAGAGTTAGCGGGGGTCCAAGAGACCCAGTACTTC.